This T cell receptor beta chain was identified in a study of blood T cell repertoires in COVID-19. Study-wide context: Samples of COVID-19 (acute and convalescent) were obtained from the United States, Italy and Spain.

The repertoire was sequenced with immunoSEQ multiplex PCR; TCRdb's copy has only in-frame clones and lacks some. Of 380,000 or so clones in the sample, 75% to 90% were seen once. The TCR sequence derives from a woman in her fifties or sixties with COVID-19, enrolled during active disease. Sequenced material: peripheral blood.

CDR3 sequence (DNA): TGTGCCACCAGTGATAGACTAGCGGGGGGCAATGAGCAGTTCTTC. As protein: CATSDRLAGGNEQFF. V and J are TRBV24-1 and TRBJ2-1, with 13 bases aligning to TRBD2. J lost 6 bases, V lost 3 bases, and 1 base had no gene match. Germline V gene sequence: CDR1 KGHDR, CDR2 SFDVKD. The CDR3 is 15 residues long.